This T cell receptor (beta chain) emerged from a study of glioma-infiltrating T cells. In the study overall: Dexamethasone exposure before glioma surgery was limited to six or fewer days.

Study-level findings and limits: Above-expected tissue-blood divergence occurred in all gliomas, most in low-grade ones. Very few CDR3 sequences were shared between tissue and blood. Shared blood CDR3 signature motifs marked patients with low tissue-blood divergence.

This CDR3 spans 16 amino acids. Trimming removed 8 bases from V and 0 bases from J, with 21 bases in between. CDR1 and CDR2 from the germline V gene are DFQATT and SNEGSKA (reference sequence). Comment on this clonotype: The antigen is undetermined.

Amplification of TCR alpha and beta CDR3 regions from RNA used iRepertoire nested multiplex PCR. TCRdb processed the multiplex PCR reads anew with MiXCR; each CDR3 protein has one entry. The sample has 300,000 to 400,000 distinct CDR3 sequences, roughly two fifths seen once. The receptor comes from a human donor with low-grade glioma or glioblastoma, undergoing nonglioma brain surgery, or in good health (not recorded which). The chain is built from TRBV20-1 and TRBJ2-3; D remains unclear. Material: glioma tissue, nonneoplastic brain tissue, or PBMCs (not recorded which). CDR3 loop: CSSYSWSALSTDTQYF. The CDR3 region has the DNA TGCAGTTCTTACTCTTGGAGCGCTTTAAGCACAGATACGCAGTATTTT.